The sequence of this T cell receptor beta chain was determined in a study of T cells in Graves' hyperthyroidism and ophthalmopathy. Study as a whole: Specimen type is peripheral blood, collected at initial diagnosis prior to any treatment.

Study conclusions and caveats: Appearing also in blood were most of the thyroid clonotypes expanded above 0.001. Stable hyperthyroidism and ophthalmopathy were separated using 13 V-J signatures.

TCR beta CDR3 regions were amplified from RNA transcripts. HTBI primers were used for first-round RT-PCR of the TCR CDR3. Using its own MiXCR run on the multiplex PCR reads, TCRdb lists one record per CDR3 protein. The table records roughly 600,000 distinct CDR3 sequences, more than 12% of them present only once. CDR3 length: 16 residues. V gave up 5 bases and J gave up 7 bases; unmatched junction bases: 9. Many counts were recorded for this clonotype. The antigen is unknown. The rearrangement joins TRBV12-3 or TRBV12-4 to TRBJ2-2; 11 positions match TRBD1. The clonotype comes from a woman aged 45 to 65 with Graves' ophthalmopathy. What was sequenced was blood. This CDR3 is CASSTRTGGYSGELFF. The DNA of the CDR3 is TGTGCCAGCAGTACCCGGACAGGGGGCTACAGCGGGGAGCTGTTTTTT.